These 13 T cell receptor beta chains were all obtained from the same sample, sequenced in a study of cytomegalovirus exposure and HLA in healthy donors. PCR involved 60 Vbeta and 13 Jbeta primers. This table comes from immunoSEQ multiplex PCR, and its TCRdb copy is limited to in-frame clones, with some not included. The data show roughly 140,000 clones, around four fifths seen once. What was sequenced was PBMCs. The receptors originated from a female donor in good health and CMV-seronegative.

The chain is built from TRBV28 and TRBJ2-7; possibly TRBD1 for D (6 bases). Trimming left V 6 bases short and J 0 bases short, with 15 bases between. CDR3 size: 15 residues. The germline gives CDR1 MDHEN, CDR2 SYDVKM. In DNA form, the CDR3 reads TGTGCCAGCAGGGCCCAGGGGCCTAGCTCCTACGAGCAGTACTTC. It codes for CASRAQGPSSYEQYF.

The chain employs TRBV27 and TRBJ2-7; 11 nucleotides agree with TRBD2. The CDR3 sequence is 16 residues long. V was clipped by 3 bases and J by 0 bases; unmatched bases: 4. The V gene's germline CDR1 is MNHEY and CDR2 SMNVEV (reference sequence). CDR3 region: CASSFTSGGFSYEQYF. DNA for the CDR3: TGTGCCAGCAGTTTTACTAGCGGGGGATTCTCCTACGAGCAGTACTTC.

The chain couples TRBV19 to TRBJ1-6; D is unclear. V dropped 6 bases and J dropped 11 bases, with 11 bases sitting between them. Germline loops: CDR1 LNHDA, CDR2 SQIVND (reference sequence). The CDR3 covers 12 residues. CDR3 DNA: TGTGCCAGTAGCAGAGGGTATCCACCCCTCCACTTT. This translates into CASSRGYPPLHF.

This CDR3 is CAWSATGRRETQYF. DNA for the CDR3: TGTGCCTGGAGTGCGACAGGGAGAAGGGAGACCCAGTACTTC. V usage is TRBV30 and J usage is TRBJ2-5, with 7 bases fitting TRBD1. The CDR3 totals 14 residues. CDR1 GTSNPN and CDR2 SVGIG come from the germline V gene (reference sequence). The ends lost 1 base at V and 5 bases at J; junction bases unmatched: 7. The whole variable domain, filled in from reference TRBV30 and TRBJ2-5, reads SQTIHQWPATLVQPVGSPLSLECTVEGTSNPNLYWYRQAAGRGLQLLFYSVGIGQISSEVPQNLSASRPQDRQFILSSKKLLLSDSGFYLCAWSATGRRETQYFGPGTRLLVL.

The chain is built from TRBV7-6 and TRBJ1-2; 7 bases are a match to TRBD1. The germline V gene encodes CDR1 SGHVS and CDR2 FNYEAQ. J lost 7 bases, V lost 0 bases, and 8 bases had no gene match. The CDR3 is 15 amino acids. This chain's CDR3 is CASSLAAGGTGGYTF. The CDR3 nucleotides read TGTGCCAGCAGCTTAGCGGCAGGGGGTACCGGTGGCTACACCTTC.

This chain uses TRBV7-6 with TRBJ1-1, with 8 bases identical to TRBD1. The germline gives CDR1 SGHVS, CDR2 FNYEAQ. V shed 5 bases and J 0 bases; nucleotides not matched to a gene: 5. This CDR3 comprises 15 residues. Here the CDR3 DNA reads TGTGCCAGCAGCCCAGACAGGGGAGTGAACACTGAAGCTTTCTTT. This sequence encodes CASSPDRGVNTEAFF.

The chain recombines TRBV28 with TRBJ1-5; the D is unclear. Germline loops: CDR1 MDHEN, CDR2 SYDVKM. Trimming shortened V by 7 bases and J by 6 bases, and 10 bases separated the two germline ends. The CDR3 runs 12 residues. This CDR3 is CASNGVSQPQHF. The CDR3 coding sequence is TGTGCCAGCAACGGGGTCTCTCAGCCCCAGCATTTT. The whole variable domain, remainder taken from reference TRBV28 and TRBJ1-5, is DVKVTQSSRYLVKRTGEKVFLECVQDMDHENMFWYRQDPGLGLRLIYFSYDVKMKEKGDIPEGYSVSREKKERFSLILESASTNQTSMYLCASNGVSQPQHFGDGTRLSIL.

The CDR3 bases are TGCGCCAGCAGCTTTGACTCAGATACGCAGTATTTT. Translated, it gives CASSFDSDTQYF. The chain couples TRBV5-1 to TRBJ2-3; D unclear. CDR3 length: 12 residues. With 2 bases removed from V and 4 bases from J, the gap between germline ends came to 5 bases. Germline V lookup: CDR1 SGHRS, CDR2 YFSETQ.

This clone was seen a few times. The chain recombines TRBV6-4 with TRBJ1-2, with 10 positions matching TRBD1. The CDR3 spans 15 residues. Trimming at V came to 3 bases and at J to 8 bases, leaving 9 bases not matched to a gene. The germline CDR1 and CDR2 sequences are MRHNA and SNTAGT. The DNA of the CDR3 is TGTGCCAGCAGTGAAACCGGGACAGGGGCGTGCGGCTACACCTTC. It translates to CASSETGTGACGYTF.

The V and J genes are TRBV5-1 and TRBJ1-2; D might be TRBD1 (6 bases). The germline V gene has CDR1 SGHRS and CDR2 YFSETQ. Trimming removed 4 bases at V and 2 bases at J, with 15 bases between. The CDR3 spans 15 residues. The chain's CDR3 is CASSPGGGQNYGYTF. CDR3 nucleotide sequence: TGCGCCAGCAGCCCGGGGGGAGGACAGAACTATGGCTACACCTTC.

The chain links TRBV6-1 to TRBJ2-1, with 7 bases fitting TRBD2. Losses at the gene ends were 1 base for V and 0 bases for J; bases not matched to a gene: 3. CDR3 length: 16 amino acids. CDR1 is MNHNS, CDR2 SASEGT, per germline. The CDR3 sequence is CASSEGLAFSYNEQFF. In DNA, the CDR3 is TGTGCCAGCAGTGAAGGACTAGCCTTCTCCTACAATGAGCAGTTCTTC.

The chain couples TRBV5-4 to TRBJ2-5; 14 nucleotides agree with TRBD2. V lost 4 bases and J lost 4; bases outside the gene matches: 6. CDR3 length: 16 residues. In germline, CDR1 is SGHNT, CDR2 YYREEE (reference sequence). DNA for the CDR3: TGTGCCAGCAGCCGTGGACTAGCGGGAGGTATAGAGACCCAGTACTTC. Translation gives CASSRGLAGGIETQYF.

The CDR3 DNA sequence: TGTGCCAGTCGTTACGGGGGGGTCGGAAACACCATATATTTT. This codes for CASRYGGVGNTIYF. The V gene is TRBV28, the J gene TRBJ1-3; TRBD1 might be the D (5 bases). V was clipped by 9 bases and J by 4 bases, with 16 bases between them. The CDR3 covers 14 residues. The germline V gene has CDR1 MDHEN and CDR2 SYDVKM.